This section outlines one T cell receptor beta chain sequence together with its context. Antigen specificity is unknown. 60 Vbeta and 13 Jbeta primers were used in PCR. Sequencing was performed with immunoSEQ multiplex PCR; in TCRdb, only in-frame clones are kept and a portion is missing. Seen here are roughly 90,000 clones, 65% to 90% observed once, and the top ten hold 3% to 3.5%. The entry originates in a study of cytomegalovirus exposure and HLA in healthy donors. Overall study findings and caveats: The presence/absence work took it that sequencing depth was about the same across donors. Using a false discovery rate of 0.05, a later analysis showed that approximately 16,000 TCR beta sequences were associated with HLA alleles. Reportedly, diagnosis of cytomegalovirus status by the classifier showed high specificity and sensitivity.

Every donor was a healthy person donating bone marrow. The sample consisted of PBMCs. This clonotype was obtained from a young man in good health and CMV-seropositive.

The CDR3 bases are TGTGCCAGCAGTGAAAACGAAACGGGTCGAGGTCAGTACTTC. Translation: CASSENETGRGQYF. The chain carries TRBV2 and TRBJ2-4; D uncertain. The CDR3 consists of 14 residues. V lost 2 bases and J 12 bases, leaving 17 bases between the germline ends. Germline-derived CDR1 and CDR2 are SNHLY and FYNNEI.